This T cell receptor beta chain was retrieved from a study of blood T cell repertoires in COVID-19. The CDR3 runs 16 residues. The repertoire was sequenced with immunoSEQ multiplex PCR; TCRdb's copy has only in-frame clones and lacks some. The repertoire has tens of thousands of clones, about 80% of them found once; the top ten carry 15%. The sequence was collected from a man aged 70-80 years with active COVID-19. The chain links TRBV21-1 to TRBJ2-3; TRBD1 was called by the table and not checked on the DNA. TRBV21-1 is a documented pseudogene. The sample taken for sequencing was peripheral blood. The CDR3 region is CASSNLRDIVTDTQYF. Here the CDR3 DNA reads TGTGCCAGCAGCAACCTCCGGGACATAGTCACAGATACGCAGTATTTT.